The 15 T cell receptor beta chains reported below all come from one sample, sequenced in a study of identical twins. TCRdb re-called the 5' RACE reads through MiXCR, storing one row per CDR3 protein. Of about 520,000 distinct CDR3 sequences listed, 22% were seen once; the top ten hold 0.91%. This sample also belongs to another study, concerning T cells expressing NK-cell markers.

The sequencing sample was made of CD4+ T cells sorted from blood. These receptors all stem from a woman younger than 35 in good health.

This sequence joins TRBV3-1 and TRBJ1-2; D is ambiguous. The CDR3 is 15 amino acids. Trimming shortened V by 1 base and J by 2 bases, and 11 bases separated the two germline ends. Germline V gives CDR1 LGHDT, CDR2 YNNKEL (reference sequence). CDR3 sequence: CASSQGPGGNYGYTF. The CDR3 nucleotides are TGTGCCAGCAGCCAAGGTCCAGGTGGGAACTATGGCTACACCTTC.

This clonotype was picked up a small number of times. The CDR3 nucleotides are TGTGCCAGCAGTTTCCCGCAGGGGTCGGTCACCGGGGAGCTGTTTTTT. It specifies CASSFPQGSVTGELFF. The chain carries TRBV12-3 or TRBV12-4 and TRBJ2-2; tentative D call: TRBD1 (6 bases). CDR3 length equals 16 residues. Trimming took off 3 bases at V and 4 bases at J, with 15 bases between the two ends.

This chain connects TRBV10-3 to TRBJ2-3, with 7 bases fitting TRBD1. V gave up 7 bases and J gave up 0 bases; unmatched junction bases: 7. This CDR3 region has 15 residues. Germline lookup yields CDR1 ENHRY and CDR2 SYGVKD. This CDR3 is CAIKPQGYSTDTQYF. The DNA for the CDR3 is TGTGCCATCAAACCACAGGGGTATAGCACAGATACGCAGTATTTT.

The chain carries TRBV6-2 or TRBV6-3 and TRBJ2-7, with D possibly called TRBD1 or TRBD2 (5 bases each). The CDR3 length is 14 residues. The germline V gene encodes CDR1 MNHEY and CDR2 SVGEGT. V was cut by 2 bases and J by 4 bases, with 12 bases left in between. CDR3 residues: CASSYPGPTYEQYF. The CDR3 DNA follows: TGTGCCAGCAGTTACCCGGGACCCACATACGAGCAGTACTTC.

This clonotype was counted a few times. CDR3 loop: CASYNSGFGTEAFF. CDR3 nucleotide sequence: TGTGCCAGCTACAATTCAGGGTTTGGCACTGAAGCTTTCTTT. The chain links TRBV6-1 to TRBJ1-1; D might be TRBD1 (5 bases). Trimming took 8 bases from V and 4 from J, leaving 17 bases between them. This CDR3 is built from 14 residues. CDR1 is MNHNS and CDR2 is SASEGT in the germline V gene.

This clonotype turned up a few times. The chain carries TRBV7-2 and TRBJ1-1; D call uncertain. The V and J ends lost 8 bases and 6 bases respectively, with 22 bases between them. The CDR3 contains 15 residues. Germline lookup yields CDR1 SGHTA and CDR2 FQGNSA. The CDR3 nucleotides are TGTGCCAGCCTCTCTAGAGATTGGGATCGGTCTGAAGCTTTCTTT. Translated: CASLSRDWDRSEAFF.

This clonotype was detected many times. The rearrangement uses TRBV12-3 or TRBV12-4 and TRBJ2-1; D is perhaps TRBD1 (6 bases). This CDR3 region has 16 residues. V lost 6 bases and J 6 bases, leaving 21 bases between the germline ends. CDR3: CASSDETQGWGNEQFF. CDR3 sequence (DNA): TGTGCCAGCAGCGACGAAACACAGGGTTGGGGCAATGAGCAGTTCTTC.

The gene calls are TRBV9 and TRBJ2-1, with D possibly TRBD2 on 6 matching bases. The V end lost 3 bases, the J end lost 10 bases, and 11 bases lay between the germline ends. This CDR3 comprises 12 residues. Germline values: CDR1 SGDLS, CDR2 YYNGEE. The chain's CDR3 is CASSGLVREQFF. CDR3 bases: TGTGCCAGCAGCGGACTAGTACGCGAGCAGTTCTTC.

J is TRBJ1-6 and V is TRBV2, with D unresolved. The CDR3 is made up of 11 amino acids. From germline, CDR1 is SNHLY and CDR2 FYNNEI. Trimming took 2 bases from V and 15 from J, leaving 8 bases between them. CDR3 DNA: TGTGCCAGCAGTGAACAGGTCCACCTCCACTTT. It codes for CASSEQVHLHF.

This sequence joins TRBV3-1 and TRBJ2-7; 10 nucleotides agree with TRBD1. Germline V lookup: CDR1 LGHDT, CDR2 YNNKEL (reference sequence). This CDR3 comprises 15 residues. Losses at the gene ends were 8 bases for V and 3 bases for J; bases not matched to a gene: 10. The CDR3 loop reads CASCRDRGLDYEQYF. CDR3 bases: TGTGCCAGCTGCCGCGACAGGGGGCTTGACTACGAGCAGTACTTC.

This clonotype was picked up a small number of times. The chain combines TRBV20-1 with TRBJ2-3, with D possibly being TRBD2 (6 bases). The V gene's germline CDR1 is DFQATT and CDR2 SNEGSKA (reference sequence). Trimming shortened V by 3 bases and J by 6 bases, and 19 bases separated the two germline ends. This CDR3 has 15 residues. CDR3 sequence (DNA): TGCAGTGCTAGTCCCCCCGGGCGAGGGAGGGATACGCAGTATTTT. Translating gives CSASPPGRGRDTQYF.

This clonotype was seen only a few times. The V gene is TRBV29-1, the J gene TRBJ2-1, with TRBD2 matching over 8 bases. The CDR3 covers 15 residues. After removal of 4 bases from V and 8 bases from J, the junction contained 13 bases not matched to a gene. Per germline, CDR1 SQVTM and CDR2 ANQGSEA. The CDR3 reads CSVARGGRILYEQFF. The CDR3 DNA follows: TGCAGCGTTGCGAGGGGCGGGAGGATCTTATATGAGCAGTTCTTC.

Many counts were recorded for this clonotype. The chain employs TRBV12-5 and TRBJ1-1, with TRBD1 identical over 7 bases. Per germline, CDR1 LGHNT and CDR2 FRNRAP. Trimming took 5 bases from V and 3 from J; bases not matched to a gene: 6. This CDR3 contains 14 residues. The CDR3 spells CASGEDRQYTEAFF. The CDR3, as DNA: TGTGCTAGTGGTGAGGACAGGCAGTACACTGAAGCTTTCTTT.

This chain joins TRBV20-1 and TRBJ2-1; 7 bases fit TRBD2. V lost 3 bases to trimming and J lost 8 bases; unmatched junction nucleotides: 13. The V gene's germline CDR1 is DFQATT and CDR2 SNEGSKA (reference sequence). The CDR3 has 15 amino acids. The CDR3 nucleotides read TGCAGTGCTAGGAGACTAGCCGGGAGAGGCGATGAGCAGTTCTTC. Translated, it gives CSARRLAGRGDEQFF.

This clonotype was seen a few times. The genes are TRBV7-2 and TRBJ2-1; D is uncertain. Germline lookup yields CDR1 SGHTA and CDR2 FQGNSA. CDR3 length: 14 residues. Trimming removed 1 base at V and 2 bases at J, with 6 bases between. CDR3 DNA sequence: TGTGCCAGCAGCTTAGGTCTGACCTACAATGAGCAGTTCTTC. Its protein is CASSLGLTYNEQFF. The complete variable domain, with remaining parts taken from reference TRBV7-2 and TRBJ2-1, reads GAGVSQSPSNKVTEKGKDVELRCDPISGHTALYWYRQSLGQGLEFLIYFQGNSAPDKSGLPSDRFSAERTGGSVSTLTIQRTQQEDSAVYLCASSLGLTYNEQFFGPGTRLTVL.